These T cell receptor beta chains were read from a single sample in a study of T cells in narcolepsy. Only in-frame clones appear in the TCRdb table, and some are missing; sequencing was by immunoSEQ multiplex PCR. The sample consists of more than 20,000 clones, around 90% of them appearing once. Sequenced: CD45RA- memory CD4+ T cells from PBMCs. The receptors originated from a human donor with narcolepsy. The CDR3 runs from the conserved cysteine through the conserved F or W. The order of the fields is clone size, D gene, V gene, CDR3 length, J gene, CDR3 DNA, CDR3 protein. The D gene is left open where the match is weak. Only part of the rows carry a size: once, few, many, or a class if the clone is expanded.

NA	NA	TRBV5-1	12	TRBJ2-1	TGCGCCAGCAGCTTGGGGCTAGGCGAGCAGTTCTTC	CASSLGLGEQFF
NA	NA	TRBV19	13	TRBJ1-2	TGTGCCACCTCCGTGGACGACAACTATGGCTACACCTTC	CATSVDDNYGYTF
NA	TRBD1	TRBV18	15	TRBJ1-1	TGTGCCAGCTCAAATACTGACAGGGTGAACACTGAAGCTTTCTTT	CASSNTDRVNTEAFF
NA	TRBD1	TRBV9	15	TRBJ2-7	TGTGCCAGCAGCGTCGGACCGGGACAGCTCTACGAGCAGTACTTC	CASSVGPGQLYEQYF
NA	TRBD1	TRBV28	15	TRBJ2-6	TGTGCCACAAACCTTCAGGGGGCTGGGGCCAACGTCCTGACTTTC	CATNLQGAGANVLTF
NA	TRBD1	TRBV30	12	TRBJ2-7	TGTGCCCGGGTGGGACAGGGCCACGAGCAGTACTTC	CARVGQGHEQYF
NA	TRBD2	TRBV2	14	TRBJ2-7	TGTGCCAGCAGTGTTCTAGCGGCGCTTTCCGAGCAGTACTTC	CASSVLAALSEQYF
NA	TRBD2	TRBV4-3	17	TRBJ2-1	TGCGCCAGCAGCCAAGAGTTTCTAGCGGGAGTCTACAATGAGCAGTTCTTC	CASSQEFLAGVYNEQFF
NA	TRBD1	TRBV7-3	13	TRBJ2-1	TGTGCCAGCAGCAAAAGGAGGGGGACAGGGGAGTTCTTC	CASSKRRGTGEFF
NA	NA	TRBV5-8	16	TRBJ2-7	TGTGCCAGCGGGGCGACCGGGACACTGAACTCCTACGAGCAGTACTTC	CASGATGTLNSYEQYF
few	NA	TRBV7-2	13	TRBJ2-3	TGTGCCAGCAGCTTAGGGAGTCGGAATACGCAGTATTTT	CASSLGSRNTQYF
few	TRBD1	TRBV19	16	TRBJ1-1	TGTGCCAGTAGTACCCAGGGGGGGGCAAGAGACACTGAAGCTTTCTTT	CASSTQGGARDTEAFF
NA	NA	TRBV5-6	16	TRBJ2-1	TGTGCCAGCAGCTCCCTAGTGGTGGCAGGCTACAATGAGCAGTTCTTC	CASSSLVVAGYNEQFF
NA	TRBD2	TRBV5-6	15	TRBJ2-5	TGTGCCAGCAACAAAGGGAGGGGACTGTTTCTAACCCAGTACTTC	CASNKGRGLFLTQYF
NA	NA	TRBV7-2	12	TRBJ1-1	TGTGCCAGCAGCTTCGGGGTAGGTGAAGCTTTCTTT	CASSFGVGEAFF
NA	NA	TRBV5-1	14	TRBJ1-1	TGCGCCAGCAGCTTGGAGTCAGTTAGCACTGAAGCTTTCTTT	CASSLESVSTEAFF
NA	NA	TRBV5-1	13	TRBJ2-1	TGCGCCAGCAGCTTGAGTGATAACAATGAGCAGTTCTTC	CASSLSDNNEQFF
NA	TRBD2	TRBV19	16	TRBJ2-7	TGTGCCAGTAGTACTAGGACTAGCCGAAGCTCCTACGAGCAGTACTTC	CASSTRTSRSSYEQYF
NA	NA	TRBV5-4	15	TRBJ2-3	TGTGCCAGCAGCCGGGACGTACCTAGCACAGATACGCAGTATTTT	CASSRDVPSTDTQYF
NA	NA	TRBV10-3	16	TRBJ1-2	TGTGCCATCAGTCCAGGGAGGGGACTAACTTTCTATGGCTACACCTTC	CAISPGRGLTFYGYTF
few	NA	TRBV5-1	14	TRBJ2-7	TGCGCCAGCAGCTTGGCAGGAGGTTCCTACGAGCAGTACTTC	CASSLAGGSYEQYF
NA	NA	TRBV20-1	10	TRBJ1-1	TGCAGTGCTGAAAGAATTGAAGCTTTCTTT	CSAERIEAFF
NA	NA	TRBV7-3	14	TRBJ2-3	TGTGCCAGCAGCTTATTGGGGAGCACAGATACGCAGTATTTT	CASSLLGSTDTQYF
NA	NA	TRBV19	15	TRBJ1-5	TGTGCCAGTCATCAACAGGGTTTGGGCAATCAGCCCCAGCATTTT	CASHQQGLGNQPQHF
NA	NA	TRBV7-2	14	TRBJ1-1	TGTGCCAGCAGCCCGACAAGCATGAACACTGAAGCTTTCTTT	CASSPTSMNTEAFF
once	TRBD1	TRBV7-3	14	TRBJ1-1	TGTGCCAGCAGCTCGGACAGGGGCACAGTACAAGCTTTCTTT	CASSSDRGTVQAFF
few	NA	TRBV29-1	15	TRBJ2-3	TGCAGCGTTGGGGGCAGCCTAGGCACCACAGATACGCAGTATTTT	CSVGGSLGTTDTQYF
NA	NA	TRBV9	14	TRBJ2-7	TGTGCCAGCAGCGAGGGGGGGCAGGGCTACGAGCAGTACTTC	CASSEGGQGYEQYF
NA	NA	TRBV6-5	14	TRBJ1-1	TGTGCCAGCATTACCCCCGGGGGAGGGACTGAAGCTTTCTTT	CASITPGGGTEAFF
NA	NA	TRBV5-1	14	TRBJ1-1	TGCGCCAGCAGCTTGTCGGGGGTGTCCACTGAAGCTTTCTTT	CASSLSGVSTEAFF
NA	NA	TRBV7-2	13	TRBJ2-7	TGTGCCAGCAGCACCGGAGGAGGCGACGAGCAGTACTTC	CASSTGGGDEQYF